Each of the 9 T cell receptor beta chains below was sequenced from the same sample in a study of HIV-infected patients and healthy controls. TCRdb re-called the 5' RACE reads through MiXCR, storing one row per CDR3 protein. The sample lists 70,000 or so distinct CDR3 sequences, around 17% occurring once. The specimen was CD4+ T cells from blood. These TCRs come from a human donor in good health.

This clonotype has ten or more counts. V is TRBV20-1 and J is TRBJ2-7; TRBD1 matches 8 bases. Germline V gene sequence: CDR1 DFQATT, CDR2 SNEGSKA (reference sequence). The CDR3 is made up of 12 amino acids. V gave up 6 bases and J gave up 7 bases; unmatched junction bases: 8. The CDR3 nucleotides are TGCAGTGCCTGGGGGACAGGCCTGGAGCAGTACTTC. This sequence encodes CSAWGTGLEQYF.

The genes are TRBV12-3 or TRBV12-4 and TRBJ2-6; TRBD2 agrees at 8 bases. J was trimmed by 2 bases and V by 3 bases; bases with no gene match: 3. There are 16 residues in the CDR3. The CDR3 region is CASSFPLAAGANVLTF. As DNA, the CDR3 is TGTGCCAGCAGTTTCCCACTAGCGGCTGGGGCCAACGTCCTGACTTTC.

The genes are TRBV5-1 and TRBJ2-7; D is unresolved. CDR3 size: 14 residues. Trimming removed 3 bases from V and 0 bases from J, with 10 bases in between. Germline V gene data show CDR1 as SGHRS and CDR2 as YFSETQ. CDR3 loop: CASSSVIDSYEQYF. CDR3 sequence (DNA): TGCGCCAGCAGCTCGGTAATAGACTCCTACGAGCAGTACTTC.

This clonotype was recorded at least ten times. The rearrangement links TRBV10-3 to TRBJ1-2; D unclear. This CDR3 spans 15 amino acids. V was clipped by 0 bases and J by 2 bases, with 10 bases between them. Germline loops: CDR1 ENHRY, CDR2 SYGVKD. CDR3 DNA: TGTGCCATCAGTGAGTCGAGTCAGATAAACTATGGCTACACCTTC. Translation: CAISESSQINYGYTF.

This clonotype has just a few counts. The rearrangement uses TRBV28 and TRBJ2-7; D ambiguous. CDR1 MDHEN and CDR2 SYDVKM come from the germline V gene. This CDR3 is 16 amino acids long. V was clipped by 2 bases and J by 0 bases, with 14 bases between them. CDR3 in DNA: TGTGCCAGCAGTTTAGGTCTGCCCCCCAGCTCCTACGAGCAGTACTTC. Its protein product is CASSLGLPPSSYEQYF.

This chain uses TRBV14 with TRBJ2-1; TRBD2 aligns across 8 bases. The V segment lost 4 bases and the J segment 1 base; nucleotides outside the gene matches: 9. The CDR3 is 17 amino acids. CDR1 SGHDN and CDR2 FVKESK come from the germline V gene. CDR3 nucleotides: TGTGCCAGCAGCCTTCGGACTAGCCCCTGGTCCTACAATGAGCAGTTCTTC. Protein: CASSLRTSPWSYNEQFF.

This chain joins TRBV5-4 and TRBJ2-3; D call uncertain. CDR3 length: 13 amino acids. Germline V gene sequence: CDR1 SGHNT, CDR2 YYREEE (reference sequence). With 0 bases removed from V and 5 bases from J, the gap between germline ends came to 7 bases. CDR3 loop: CASSLALGDTQYF. For the CDR3, the DNA is TGTGCCAGCAGCTTGGCGTTAGGAGATACGCAGTATTTT.

The CDR3: CASSVGAYEQYF. CDR3 bases: TGTGCCAGCAGCGTGGGGGCCTACGAGCAGTACTTC. The V and J genes are TRBV13 and TRBJ2-7; D tentatively reads TRBD1 or TRBD2 (5 bases each). This CDR3 has 12 amino acids. CDR1 and CDR2 from the germline V gene are PRHDT and FYEKMQ (reference sequence). V was pared by 5 bases and J by 2 bases, with 7 bases between.

This clonotype was seen a single time. The V and J genes are TRBV18 and TRBJ2-7; D might be TRBD2 (6 bases). The germline gives CDR1 KGHSH, CDR2 LQKENI. V lost 5 bases and J lost 4, with 18 bases in between. The CDR3 totals 15 residues. CDR3 loop: CASSTPGLSMYEQYF. CDR3 in DNA: TGTGCCAGCTCAACGCCAGGACTATCAATGTACGAGCAGTACTTC.